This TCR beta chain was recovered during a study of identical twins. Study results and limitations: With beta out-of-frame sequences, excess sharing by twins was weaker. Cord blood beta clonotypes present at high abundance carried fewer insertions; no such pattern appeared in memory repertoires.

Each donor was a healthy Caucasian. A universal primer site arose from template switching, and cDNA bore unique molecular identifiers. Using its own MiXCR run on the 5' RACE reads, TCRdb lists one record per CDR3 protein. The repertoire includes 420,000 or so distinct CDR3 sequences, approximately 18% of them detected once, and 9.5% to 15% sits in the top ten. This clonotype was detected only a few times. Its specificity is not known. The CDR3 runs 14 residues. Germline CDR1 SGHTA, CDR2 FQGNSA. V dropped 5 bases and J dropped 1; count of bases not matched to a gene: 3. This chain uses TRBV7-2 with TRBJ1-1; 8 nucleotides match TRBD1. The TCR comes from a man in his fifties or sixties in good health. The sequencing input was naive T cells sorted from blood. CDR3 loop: CASSMDRANTEAFF. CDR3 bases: TGTGCCAGCAGCATGGACAGGGCGAACACTGAAGCTTTCTTT.